A single sample is the source of the 2 T cell receptor beta chains below, sequenced in a study of blood T cell repertoires in COVID-19. TCRdb's copy holds only in-frame clones and misses some; the assay was immunoSEQ multiplex PCR. The sample includes fewer than 200,000 clones, around 84% seen only once; the top ten take roughly 2.5%. The material sequenced was peripheral blood. These receptors were taken from a man aged 40-50 years with active or convalescent COVID-19.

The gene calls are TRBV6-2 or TRBV6-3 and TRBJ2-4; 9 bases fit TRBD1. V trimming: 2 bases; J trimming: 4 bases; junction bases outside the gene matches: 9. The CDR3 length is 17 residues. CDR1 is MNHEY, CDR2 SVGEGT, per germline. In DNA, the CDR3 is TGTGCCAGCAGTTACACGGGGACAGGGTCGGGAAAAAACATTCAGTACTTC. Translating gives CASSYTGTGSGKNIQYF.

The chain combines TRBV5-1 with TRBJ2-2; 9 bases agree with TRBD1. This CDR3 is built from 18 residues. Looked up from germline, CDR1 is SGHRS and CDR2 is YFSETQ. J gave up 6 bases and V 0 bases, and 12 bases lay outside the gene matches. For the CDR3, the DNA is TGCGCCAGCAGCTTGGCCTTAGTGGACAGGGGATTTTCCGGGGAGCTGTTTTTT. This translates into CASSLALVDRGFSGELFF.